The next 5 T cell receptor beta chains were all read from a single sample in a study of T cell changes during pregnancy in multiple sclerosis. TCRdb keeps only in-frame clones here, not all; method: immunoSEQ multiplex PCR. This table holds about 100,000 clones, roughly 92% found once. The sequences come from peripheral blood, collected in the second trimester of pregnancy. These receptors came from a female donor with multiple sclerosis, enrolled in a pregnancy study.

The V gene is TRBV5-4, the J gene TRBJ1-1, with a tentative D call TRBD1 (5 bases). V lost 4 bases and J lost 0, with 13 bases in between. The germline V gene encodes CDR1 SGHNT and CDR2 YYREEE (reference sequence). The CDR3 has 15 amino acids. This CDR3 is CASSPWGGMNTEAFF. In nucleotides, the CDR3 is TGTGCCAGCAGCCCCTGGGGGGGGATGAACACTGAAGCTTTCTTT.

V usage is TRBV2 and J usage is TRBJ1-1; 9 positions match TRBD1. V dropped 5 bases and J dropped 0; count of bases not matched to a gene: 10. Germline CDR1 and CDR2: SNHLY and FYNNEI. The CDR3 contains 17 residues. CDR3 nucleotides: TGTGCCAGCAGTAGGGACCGGGACAGGGTGGTGAACACTGAAGCTTTCTTT. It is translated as CASSRDRDRVVNTEAFF.

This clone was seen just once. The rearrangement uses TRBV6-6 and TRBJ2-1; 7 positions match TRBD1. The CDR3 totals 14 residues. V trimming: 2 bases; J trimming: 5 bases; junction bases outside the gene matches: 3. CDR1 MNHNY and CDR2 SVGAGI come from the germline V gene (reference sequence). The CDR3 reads CASSYPTGNNEQFF. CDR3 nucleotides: TGTGCCAGCAGTTACCCGACAGGGAACAATGAGCAGTTCTTC.

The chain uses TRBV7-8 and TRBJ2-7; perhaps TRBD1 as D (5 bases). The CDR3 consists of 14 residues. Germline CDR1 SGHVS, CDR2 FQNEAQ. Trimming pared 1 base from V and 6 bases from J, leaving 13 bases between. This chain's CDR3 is CASSLDGQLGEQYF. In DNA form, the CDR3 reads TGTGCCAGCAGCTTAGATGGACAACTGGGCGAGCAGTACTTC.

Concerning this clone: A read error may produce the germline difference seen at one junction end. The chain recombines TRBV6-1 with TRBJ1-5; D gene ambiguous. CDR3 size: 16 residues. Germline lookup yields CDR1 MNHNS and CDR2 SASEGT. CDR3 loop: CASSEGWIRGAQPQHF. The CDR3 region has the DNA TGTGCCAGCAGCGAAGGTTGGATCAGAGGTGCTCAGCCCCAGCATTTT.